A single sample gave rise to the 13 T cell receptor beta chains below, sequenced in a study of patients and donors after allogeneic stem cell transplantation. MiXCR, applied by TCRdb to the RT-PCR reads, yields one record per CDR3 protein. The table has about 210,000 distinct CDR3 sequences, 35% to 45% seen once. What was sequenced was blood, either unsorted or a sorted T cell fraction (not recorded which). The source of these receptors is a human donor who was either an allogeneic HSCT recipient or a stem cell or donor lymphocyte infusion donor (not recorded which). It is not recorded whose cells these are; they may come from a transplant donor.

This chain connects TRBV5-1 to TRBJ1-2, with a possible D match to TRBD1 (6 bases). The germline gives CDR1 SGHRS, CDR2 YFSETQ. CDR3 length: 18 amino acids. The ends were cut back, 6 bases at V and 4 bases at J, with 28 bases in the middle. CDR3 DNA sequence: TGCGCCAGCAAGAAATGGGTGGGGGGCCTACCACCTTTCTATGGCTACACCTTC. Its protein is CASKKWVGGLPPFYGYTF.

This clonotype was counted only a few times. The V gene is TRBV27, the J gene TRBJ1-5; D is perhaps TRBD1 (5 bases). Trimming removed 5 bases from V and 1 base from J, with 12 bases in between. The CDR3 is 15 residues long. CDR1 and CDR2 (germline): MNHEY, SMNVEV (reference sequence). CDR3 DNA sequence: TGTGCCAGCAGTACGGTAGGGGCAAGCAATCAGCCCCAGCATTTT. It encodes CASSTVGASNQPQHF.

The J gene is TRBJ1-1, the V gene TRBV15; D gene unclear. Germline CDR1 and CDR2: LNHNV and YYDKDF (reference sequence). V lost 2 bases and J 5 bases, leaving 9 bases between the germline ends. The CDR3 length is 13 residues. The CDR3 DNA sequence: TGTGCCACCAGCAGAAACAGTAAGACTGAAGCTTTCTTT. Encoded protein: CATSRNSKTEAFF.

The genes are TRBV29-1 and TRBJ2-7; D uncertain. This CDR3 is 12 amino acids long. Germline assignment: CDR1 SQVTM and CDR2 ANQGSEA. Trimming took 4 bases from V and 3 from J, leaving 10 bases between them. CDR3 region: CSVVSLDYEQYF. In nucleotides, the CDR3 is TGCAGCGTTGTTAGCCTGGACTACGAGCAGTACTTC.

The chain uses TRBV7-9 and TRBJ2-5, with D possibly matching TRBD1 (5 bases). Trimming removed 4 bases at V and 2 bases at J, with 8 bases between. The CDR3 runs 13 residues. The V gene's germline CDR1 is SEHNR and CDR2 FQNEAQ (reference sequence). CDR3 protein: CASSSDRQETQYF. The CDR3, as DNA: TGTGCCAGCAGCTCTGACAGACAAGAGACCCAGTACTTC. The variable domain in full, completed from reference TRBV7-9 and TRBJ2-5, reads DTGVSQNPRHKITKRGQNVTFRCDPISEHNRLYWYRQTLGQGPEFLTYFQNEAQLEKSRLLSDRFSAERPKGSFSTLEIQRTEQGDSAMYLCASSSDRQETQYFGPGTRLLVL.

The chain is built from TRBV29-1 and TRBJ2-2; TRBD2 is a possible D gene (6 bases). Germline V gene lookup returns CDR1 SQVTM and CDR2 ANQGSEA. The CDR3 loop spans 15 amino acids. V was trimmed by 6 bases and J by 6 bases, leaving 20 bases between them. CDR3 protein: CSVARDSPEAGELFF. The CDR3 DNA sequence: TGCAGCGTAGCAAGGGACTCCCCAGAGGCCGGGGAGCTGTTTTTT.

The chain links TRBV6-2 or TRBV6-3 to TRBJ2-1, with 7 nucleotides matching TRBD1. The germline gives CDR1 MNHEY, CDR2 SVGEGT. Germline trimming cut 7 bases from V and 4 bases from J; bases unmatched to any gene: 13. The CDR3 loop spans 16 amino acids. CDR3: CASTDSGTVRYNEQFF. In DNA form, the CDR3 reads TGTGCCAGCACCGACTCCGGGACAGTCAGGTACAATGAGCAGTTCTTC.

This clonotype was seen only a few times. The chain carries TRBV25-1 and TRBJ1-2; a possible D gene is TRBD1 (5 bases). The germline V and J ends were trimmed by 3 bases and 8 bases, with 13 bases remaining between them. The CDR3 has 13 residues. Germline assignment: CDR1 MGHDK and CDR2 SYGVNS. CDR3 region: CASSEGRVRGYTF. The CDR3 nucleotides read TGTGCCAGCAGTGAGGGCAGGGTGAGAGGCTACACCTTC.

This clonotype was detected only a few times. This chain uses TRBV5-1 with TRBJ2-1; no definite D call. There are 14 residues in the CDR3. Germline CDR1 reads SGHRS; CDR2 reads YFSETQ. V was cut by 2 bases and J by 0 bases, with 6 bases left in between. The chain's CDR3 is CASSLGLSYNEQFF. Here the CDR3 DNA reads TGCGCCAGCAGCTTAGGCCTCTCCTACAATGAGCAGTTCTTC. The whole variable domain, filled in from reference TRBV5-1 and TRBJ2-1, reads KAGVTQTPRYLIKTRGQQVTLSCSPISGHRSVSWYQQTPGQGLQFLFEYFSETQRNKGNFPGRFSGRQFSNSRSEMNVSTLELGDSALYLCASSLGLSYNEQFFGPGTRLTVL.

The chain joins TRBV12-3 or TRBV12-4 to TRBJ1-3; D not resolved. With 5 bases removed from V and 7 bases from J, the gap between germline ends came to 12 bases. The CDR3 sequence is 13 residues long. Written as DNA, the CDR3 is TGTGCCAGCAGTCTAGAGCTAGGGAACACCATATATTTT. Its protein product is CASSLELGNTIYF.

The rearrangement joins TRBV7-2 to TRBJ2-4; D gene unclear. This CDR3 has 17 amino acids. Trimming removed 0 bases from V and 0 bases from J, with 12 bases in between. The germline CDR1 and CDR2 sequences are SGHTA and FQGNSA. The CDR3 sequence: CASSLAVGKGAKNIQYF. CDR3 in DNA: TGTGCCAGCAGCTTAGCGGTTGGAAAAGGAGCCAAAAACATTCAGTACTTC.

The chain has TRBV11-2 and TRBJ1-1; D is possibly TRBD1 (5 bases). V was cut by 5 bases and J by 1 base, with 14 bases left in between. The CDR3 is 15 residues long. Germline assignment: CDR1 SGHAT and CDR2 FQNNGV. CDR3 DNA sequence: TGTGCCAGCAGCCCCGTCCGGGGGAAGAACACTGAAGCTTTCTTT. Amino acids: CASSPVRGKNTEAFF.

The chain carries TRBV7-9 and TRBJ1-4, with D tentatively TRBD1 (5 bases). The CDR3 loop spans 13 amino acids. Germline CDR1 SEHNR, CDR2 FQNEAQ (reference sequence). The V end was cut by 3 bases, the J end by 8 bases, with 10 bases between. The CDR3 loop is CASSFGTQEKLFF. In DNA, the CDR3 is TGTGCCAGCAGCTTCGGGACGCAGGAAAAACTGTTTTTT.